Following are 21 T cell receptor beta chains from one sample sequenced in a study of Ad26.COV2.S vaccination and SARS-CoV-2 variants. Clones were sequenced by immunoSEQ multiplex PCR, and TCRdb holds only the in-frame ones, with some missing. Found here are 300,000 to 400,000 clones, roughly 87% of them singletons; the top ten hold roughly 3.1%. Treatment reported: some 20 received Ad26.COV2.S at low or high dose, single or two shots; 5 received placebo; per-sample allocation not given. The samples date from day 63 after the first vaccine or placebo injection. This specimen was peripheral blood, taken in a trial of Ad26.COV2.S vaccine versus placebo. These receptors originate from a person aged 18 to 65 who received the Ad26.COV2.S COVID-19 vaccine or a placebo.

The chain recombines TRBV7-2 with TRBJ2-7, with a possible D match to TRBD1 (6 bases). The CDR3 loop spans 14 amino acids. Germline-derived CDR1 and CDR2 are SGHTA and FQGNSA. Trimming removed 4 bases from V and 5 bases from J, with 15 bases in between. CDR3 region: CASSSPDRSDEQYF. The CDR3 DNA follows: TGTGCCAGCAGCTCACCCGACAGGTCTGACGAGCAGTACTTC.

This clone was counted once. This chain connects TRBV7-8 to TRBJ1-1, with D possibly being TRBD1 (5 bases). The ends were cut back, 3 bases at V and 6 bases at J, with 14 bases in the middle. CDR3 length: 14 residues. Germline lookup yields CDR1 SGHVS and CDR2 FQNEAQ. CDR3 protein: CASSFRDLSPEAFF. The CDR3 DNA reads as TGTGCCAGCAGCTTCAGGGACCTAAGTCCTGAAGCTTTCTTT.

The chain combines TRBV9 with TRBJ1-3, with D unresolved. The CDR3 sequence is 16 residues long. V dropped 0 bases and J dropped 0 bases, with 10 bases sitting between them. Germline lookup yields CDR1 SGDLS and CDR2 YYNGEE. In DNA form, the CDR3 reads TGTGCCAGCAGCGTAGGCTGGACGAGCTCTGGAAACACCATATATTTT. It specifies CASSVGWTSSGNTIYF. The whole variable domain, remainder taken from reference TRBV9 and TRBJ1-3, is DSGVTQTPKHLITATGQRVTLRCSPRSGDLSVYWYQQSLDQGLQFLIQYYNGEERAKGNILERFSAQQFPDLHSELNLSSLELGDSALYFCASSVGWTSSGNTIYFGEGSWLTVV.

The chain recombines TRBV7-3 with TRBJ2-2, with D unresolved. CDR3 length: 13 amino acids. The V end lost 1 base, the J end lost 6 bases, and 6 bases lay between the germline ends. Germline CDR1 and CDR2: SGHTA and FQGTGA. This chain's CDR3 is CASSLSGPGELFF. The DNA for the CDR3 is TGTGCCAGCAGCTTAAGTGGCCCCGGGGAGCTGTTTTTT.

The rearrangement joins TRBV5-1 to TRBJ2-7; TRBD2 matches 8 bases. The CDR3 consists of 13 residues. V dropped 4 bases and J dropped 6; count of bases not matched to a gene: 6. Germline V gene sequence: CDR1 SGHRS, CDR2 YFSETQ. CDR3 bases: TGCGCCAGCAGCCCGGGAGGGCGCCCCGAGCAGTACTTC. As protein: CASSPGGRPEQYF. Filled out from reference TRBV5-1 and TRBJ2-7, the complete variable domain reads KAGVTQTPRYLIKTRGQQVTLSCSPISGHRSVSWYQQTPGQGLQFLFEYFSETQRNKGNFPGRFSGRQFSNSRSEMNVSTLELGDSALYLCASSPGGRPEQYFGPGTRLTVT.

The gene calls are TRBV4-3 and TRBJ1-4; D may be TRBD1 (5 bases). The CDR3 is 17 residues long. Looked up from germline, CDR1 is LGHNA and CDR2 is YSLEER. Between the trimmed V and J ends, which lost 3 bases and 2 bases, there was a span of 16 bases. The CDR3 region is CASSQTGRRRTNEKLFF. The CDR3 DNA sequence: TGCGCCAGCAGCCAGACGGGACGGAGGAGGACTAATGAAAAACTGTTTTTT.

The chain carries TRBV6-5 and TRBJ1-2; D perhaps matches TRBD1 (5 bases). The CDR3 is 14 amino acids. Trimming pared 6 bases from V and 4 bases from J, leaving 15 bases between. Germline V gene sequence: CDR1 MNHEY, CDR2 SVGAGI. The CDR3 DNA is TGTGCCAGCAGAGACCAGGGTTTTGGCTATGGCTACACCTTC. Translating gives CASRDQGFGYGYTF.

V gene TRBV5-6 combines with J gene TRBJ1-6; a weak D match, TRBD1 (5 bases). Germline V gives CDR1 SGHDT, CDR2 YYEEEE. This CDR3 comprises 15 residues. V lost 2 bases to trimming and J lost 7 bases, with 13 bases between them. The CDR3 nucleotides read TGTGCCAGCAGCTTACCCGGGACGGCAAATTCACCCCTCCACTTT. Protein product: CASSLPGTANSPLHF.

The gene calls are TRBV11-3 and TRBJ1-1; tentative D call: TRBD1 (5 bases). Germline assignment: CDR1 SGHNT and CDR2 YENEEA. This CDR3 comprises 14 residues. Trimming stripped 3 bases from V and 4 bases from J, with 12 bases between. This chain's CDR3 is CASSFRGTGTEAFF. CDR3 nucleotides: TGTGCCAGCAGCTTTAGGGGCACGGGCACTGAAGCTTTCTTT.

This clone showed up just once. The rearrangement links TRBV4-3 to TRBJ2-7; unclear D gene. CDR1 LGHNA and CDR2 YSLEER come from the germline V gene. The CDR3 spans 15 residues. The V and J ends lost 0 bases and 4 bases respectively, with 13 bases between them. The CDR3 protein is CASSQDVFQVYEQYF. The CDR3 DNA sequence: TGCGCCAGCAGCCAAGACGTATTCCAGGTTTACGAGCAGTACTTC.

CDR3 DNA: TGTGCCAGCAGTGAAGTGGTGGGTTATAATTCACCCCTCCACTTT. This sequence encodes CASSEVVGYNSPLHF. The rearrangement links TRBV6-1 to TRBJ1-6; D not resolved. V was pared by 1 base and J by 4 bases, with 8 bases between. Germline V gene sequence: CDR1 MNHNS, CDR2 SASEGT. The CDR3 length is 15 residues.

The CDR3 reads CATERGTQYF. The DNA for the CDR3 is TGTGCCACCGAGAGAGGTACGCAGTATTTT. The rearrangement joins TRBV25-1 to TRBJ2-3; no firm D call. CDR3 length equals 10 residues. CDR1 is MGHDK and CDR2 is SYGVNS in the germline V gene. V lost 10 bases to trimming and J lost 8 bases, with 10 bases between them.

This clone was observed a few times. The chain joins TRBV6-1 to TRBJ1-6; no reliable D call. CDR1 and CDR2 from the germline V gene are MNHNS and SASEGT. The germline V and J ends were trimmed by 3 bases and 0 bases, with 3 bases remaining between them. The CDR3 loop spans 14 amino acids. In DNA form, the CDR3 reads TGTGCCAGCAGTGACAGCTCCTATAATTCACCCCTCCACTTT. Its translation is CASSDSSYNSPLHF.

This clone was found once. As DNA, the CDR3 is TGTGCCAGCAGTGTAGACAGCGCCGGGCAGTTCTTC. Its translation is CASSVDSAGQFF. The chain couples TRBV12-3 or TRBV12-4 to TRBJ2-1; possible D gene TRBD1, 5 bases. CDR3 length equals 12 residues. Deletions cut 5 bases from V and 12 bases from J, with 14 bases between.

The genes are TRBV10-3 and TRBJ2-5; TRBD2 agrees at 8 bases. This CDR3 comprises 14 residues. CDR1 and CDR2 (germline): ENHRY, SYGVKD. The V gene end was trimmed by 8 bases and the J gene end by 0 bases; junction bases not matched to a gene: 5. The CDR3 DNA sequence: TGTGCCATCGGGGCGGGGGGACACCAAGAGACCCAGTACTTC. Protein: CAIGAGGHQETQYF.

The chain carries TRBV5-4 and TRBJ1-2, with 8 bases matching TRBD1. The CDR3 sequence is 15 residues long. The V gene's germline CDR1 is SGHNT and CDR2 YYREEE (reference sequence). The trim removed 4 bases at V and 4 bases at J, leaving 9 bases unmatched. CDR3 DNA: TGTGCCAGCAGCGCCGACAGGGGAATTGGCTATGGCTACACCTTC. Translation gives CASSADRGIGYGYTF.

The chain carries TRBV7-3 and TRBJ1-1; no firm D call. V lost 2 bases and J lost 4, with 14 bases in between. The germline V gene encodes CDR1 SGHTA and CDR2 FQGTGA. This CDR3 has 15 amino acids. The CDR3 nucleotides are TGTGCCAGCAGCTTATTTGAGGGAAGGAGCACTGAAGCTTTCTTT. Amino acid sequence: CASSLFEGRSTEAFF.

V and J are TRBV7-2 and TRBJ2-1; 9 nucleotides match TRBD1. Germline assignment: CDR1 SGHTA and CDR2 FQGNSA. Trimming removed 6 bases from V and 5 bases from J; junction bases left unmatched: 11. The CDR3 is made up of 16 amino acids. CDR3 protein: CASRVMGQGNHNEQFF. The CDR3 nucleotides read TGTGCCAGCAGGGTCATGGGACAGGGCAATCACAATGAGCAGTTCTTC.

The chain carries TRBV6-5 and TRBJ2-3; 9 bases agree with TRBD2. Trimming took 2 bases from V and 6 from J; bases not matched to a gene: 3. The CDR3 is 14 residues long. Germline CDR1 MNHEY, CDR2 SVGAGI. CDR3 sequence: CASSYGTSSDTQYF. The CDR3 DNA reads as TGTGCCAGCAGTTACGGGACTAGCTCCGATACGCAGTATTTT.

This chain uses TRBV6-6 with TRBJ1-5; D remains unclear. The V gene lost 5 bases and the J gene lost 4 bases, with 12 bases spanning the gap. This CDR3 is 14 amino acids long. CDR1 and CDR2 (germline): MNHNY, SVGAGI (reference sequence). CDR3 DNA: TGTGCCAGCAGTAGCCAAGGGTTTAATCAGCCCCAGCATTTT. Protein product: CASSSQGFNQPQHF.

CDR3 nucleotide sequence: TGCGCCAGCAGCCAAGATCGGATAGCGGGGACCGCGAACACCGGGGAGCTGTTTTTT. This gives the protein CASSQDRIAGTANTGELFF. The chain uses TRBV4-3 and TRBJ2-2; 8 positions agree with TRBD2. This CDR3 is built from 19 residues. The J segment lost 0 bases and the V segment lost 0 bases, leaving 9 bases of the junction unmatched. CDR1 LGHNA and CDR2 YSLEER come from the germline V gene.